A selection of T cell receptor beta chains follows, all from one sample in a study of control samples from healthy donors and cancer patients. Produced via immunoSEQ multiplex PCR; TCRdb's table is partial and in-frame only. The sample has more than 85,000 clones; roughly 80% are singletons. Material for sequencing was blood. Source of these receptors: a woman between 50 and 59 years old in good health. CDR3s include the opening cysteine and the closing phenylalanine or tryptophan. The D gene is left open where the match is weak. Expanded clones are given a class, and other clones once, few, many or no size at all.

len: 13; j_gene: TRBJ2-1; v_gene: TRBV7-2; d_gene: TRBD1; abundance: once; CDR3aa: CASSPDRVNEQFF; CDR3nt: TGTGCCAGCAGCCCGGACAGGGTAAATGAGCAGTTCTTC
len: 12; j_gene: TRBJ1-2; v_gene: TRBV7-9; d_gene: .; abundance: .; CDR3aa: CASSTEAFGYTF; CDR3nt: TGTGCCAGCAGCACAGAGGCATTCGGCTACACCTTC
len: 16; j_gene: TRBJ2-1; v_gene: TRBV7-2; d_gene: TRBD2; abundance: .; CDR3aa: CASSLVGTSGSNEQFF; CDR3nt: TGTGCCAGCAGCTTAGTAGGGACTAGCGGGAGCAATGAGCAGTTCTTC
len: 16; j_gene: TRBJ2-5; v_gene: TRBV13; d_gene: .; abundance: .; CDR3aa: CASSLGRFGGGETQYF; CDR3nt: TGTGCCAGCAGCTTAGGCCGTTTTGGGGGCGGGGAGACCCAGTACTTC
len: 15; j_gene: TRBJ1-3; v_gene: TRBV27; d_gene: .; abundance: .; CDR3aa: CASSSWGRAGNTIYF; CDR3nt: TGTGCCAGCAGTTCGTGGGGGAGAGCTGGAAACACCATATATTTT
len: 17; j_gene: TRBJ2-2; v_gene: TRBV27; d_gene: .; abundance: .; CDR3aa: CASSSYRADGRVGELFF; CDR3nt: TGTGCCAGCAGCTCATATAGGGCTGACGGCCGGGTCGGGGAGCTGTTTTTT
len: 15; j_gene: TRBJ1-1; v_gene: TRBV5-6; d_gene: .; abundance: few; CDR3aa: CASSLEGGTGTEAFF; CDR3nt: TGTGCCAGCAGCTTGGAAGGGGGGACCGGCACTGAAGCTTTCTTT
len: 13; j_gene: TRBJ2-5; v_gene: TRBV12-3/TRBV12-4; d_gene: .; abundance: few; CDR3aa: CASKNRVTVTQYF; CDR3nt: TGTGCCAGCAAGAACAGGGTGACCGTGACCCAGTACTTC
len: 15; j_gene: TRBJ2-1; v_gene: TRBV5-4; d_gene: .; abundance: .; CDR3aa: CASSLEGSSYNEQFF; CDR3nt: TGTGCCAGCAGCTTGGAGGGGAGCTCCTACAATGAGCAGTTCTTC
len: 13; j_gene: TRBJ1-1; v_gene: TRBV18; d_gene: .; abundance: few; CDR3aa: CASSPWGGTEAFF; CDR3nt: TGTGCCAGCTCACCCTGGGGCGGCACTGAAGCTTTCTTT
len: 12; j_gene: TRBJ2-1; v_gene: TRBV13; d_gene: .; abundance: .; CDR3aa: CASSQTRGEQFF; CDR3nt: TGTGCCAGCAGCCAAACTAGGGGTGAGCAGTTCTTC
len: 15; j_gene: TRBJ2-7; v_gene: TRBV21-1; d_gene: .; abundance: .; CDR3aa: CASSPWTSSSYEQYF; CDR3nt: TGTGCCAGCAGCCCTTGGACGTCCAGCTCCTACGAGCAGTACTTC
len: 15; j_gene: TRBJ2-1; v_gene: TRBV11-1; d_gene: .; abundance: .; CDR3aa: CASSLEQANYNEQFF; CDR3nt: TGTGCCAGCAGCTTAGAACAGGCCAACTACAATGAGCAGTTCTTC
len: 15; j_gene: TRBJ1-1; v_gene: TRBV14; d_gene: .; abundance: once; CDR3aa: CASSQDGRGNAEAFF; CDR3nt: TGTGCCAGCAGCCAAGATGGCAGGGGCAACGCTGAAGCTTTCTTT
len: 14; j_gene: TRBJ2-2; v_gene: TRBV11-3; d_gene: .; abundance: .; CDR3aa: CASSIREGAGELFF; CDR3nt: TGTGCCAGCAGCATCCGAGAGGGAGCCGGGGAGCTGTTTTTT
len: 18; j_gene: TRBJ2-3; v_gene: TRBV7-9; d_gene: .; abundance: .; CDR3aa: CASSLRGPPGQRTDTQYF; CDR3nt: TGTGCCAGCAGCTTAAGGGGACCCCCGGGACAACGCACAGATACGCAGTATTTT
len: 15; j_gene: TRBJ1-1; v_gene: TRBV5-4; d_gene: .; abundance: .; CDR3aa: CASSKDRSMNTEAFF; CDR3nt: TGTGCCAGCAGCAAAGACAGGTCTATGAACACTGAAGCTTTCTTT
len: 15; j_gene: TRBJ1-2; v_gene: TRBV28; d_gene: .; abundance: .; CDR3aa: CASSSRGLGDYGYTF; CDR3nt: TGTGCCAGCAGTTCAAGGGGGTTGGGGGACTATGGCTACACCTTC
len: 13; j_gene: TRBJ2-1; v_gene: TRBV9; d_gene: .; abundance: .; CDR3aa: CASSVATGNEQFF; CDR3nt: TGTGCCAGCAGCGTAGCTACCGGCAATGAGCAGTTCTTC
len: 14; j_gene: TRBJ1-1; v_gene: TRBV9; d_gene: .; abundance: .; CDR3aa: CASSPGDANTEAFF; CDR3nt: TGTGCCAGCAGCCCCGGGGATGCGAACACTGAAGCTTTCTTT
len: 16; j_gene: TRBJ2-3; v_gene: TRBV4-2; d_gene: TRBD2; abundance: .; CDR3aa: CASSQGLAGDTDTQYF; CDR3nt: TGTGCCAGCAGCCAAGGACTAGCGGGAGACACAGATACGCAGTATTTT
len: 13; j_gene: TRBJ1-4; v_gene: TRBV12-3/TRBV12-4; d_gene: .; abundance: once; CDR3aa: CASSFQGGEKLFF; CDR3nt: TGTGCCAGCAGTTTCCAGGGTGGAGAAAAACTGTTTTTT
len: 15; j_gene: TRBJ1-4; v_gene: TRBV3-1/TRBV3-2; d_gene: TRBD1; abundance: .; CDR3aa: CASSQARGPNEKLFF; CDR3nt: TGTGCCAGCAGCCAAGCTAGGGGGCCTAATGAAAAACTGTTTTTT
len: 13; j_gene: TRBJ1-4; v_gene: TRBV11-2; d_gene: TRBD1; abundance: .; CDR3aa: CASSQGDREKLFF; CDR3nt: TGTGCCAGCAGCCAAGGGGACAGGGAAAAACTGTTTTTT
len: 13; j_gene: TRBJ1-1; v_gene: TRBV19; d_gene: .; abundance: .; CDR3aa: CASSSGQNTEAFF; CDR3nt: TGTGCCAGTAGTAGCGGACAGAACACTGAAGCTTTCTTT
len: 14; j_gene: TRBJ1-2; v_gene: TRBV6-6; d_gene: .; abundance: .; CDR3aa: CASTAAGTRGGYTF; CDR3nt: TGTGCCAGCACAGCGGCAGGGACGAGGGGTGGCTACACCTTC
len: 18; j_gene: TRBJ2-1; v_gene: TRBV9; d_gene: TRBD2; abundance: .; CDR3aa: CASSVRGSGGQSYNEQFF; CDR3nt: TGTGCCAGCAGCGTCCGAGGATCGGGAGGACAATCCTACAATGAGCAGTTCTTC
len: 15; j_gene: TRBJ2-2; v_gene: TRBV27; d_gene: .; abundance: .; CDR3aa: CASRQNSYNTGELFF; CDR3nt: TGTGCCAGCAGACAAAACAGTTACAACACCGGGGAGCTGTTTTTT
len: 13; j_gene: TRBJ1-1; v_gene: TRBV7-9; d_gene: .; abundance: .; CDR3aa: CASSLWGNTEAFF; CDR3nt: TGTGCCAGCAGCTTATGGGGGAACACTGAAGCTTTCTTT
len: 16; j_gene: TRBJ1-6; v_gene: TRBV21-1; d_gene: .; abundance: .; CDR3aa: CASSKDGQVVNSPLHF; CDR3nt: TGTGCCAGCAGCAAAGACGGACAGGTCGTTAATTCACCCCTCCACTTT
len: 14; j_gene: TRBJ2-2; v_gene: TRBV11-3; d_gene: .; abundance: .; CDR3aa: CASSLGALGGELFF; CDR3nt: TGTGCCAGCAGCTTAGGCGCCTTAGGGGGGGAGCTGTTTTTT
len: 13; j_gene: TRBJ2-7; v_gene: TRBV27; d_gene: .; abundance: .; CDR3aa: CASSFDRNYEQYF; CDR3nt: TGTGCCAGCAGTTTCGACAGAAACTACGAGCAGTACTTC
len: 15; j_gene: TRBJ1-4; v_gene: TRBV15; d_gene: TRBD1; abundance: .; CDR3aa: CATSGNRGNREKLFF; CDR3nt: TGTGCCACCAGCGGGAACAGGGGGAATAGGGAAAAACTGTTTTTT
len: 18; j_gene: TRBJ2-1; v_gene: TRBV5-5; d_gene: TRBD1; abundance: .; CDR3aa: CASSFRFRDRVVPNEQFF; CDR3nt: TGTGCCAGCAGCTTCAGATTCCGGGACAGGGTCGTACCGAATGAGCAGTTCTTC
len: 17; j_gene: TRBJ2-2; v_gene: TRBV7-2; d_gene: .; abundance: .; CDR3aa: CASSLEIGGFSTGELFF; CDR3nt: TGTGCCAGCAGCTTAGAGATCGGGGGCTTTTCCACCGGGGAGCTGTTTTTT
len: 15; j_gene: TRBJ1-4; v_gene: TRBV5-1; d_gene: TRBD1; abundance: .; CDR3aa: CASSLETGSNEKLFF; CDR3nt: TGCGCCAGCAGCCTCGAGACAGGGTCTAATGAAAAACTGTTTTTT
len: 15; j_gene: TRBJ2-7; v_gene: TRBV10-3; d_gene: .; abundance: .; CDR3aa: CAIRGTPWSSYEQYF; CDR3nt: TGTGCCATCAGAGGGACACCCTGGAGCTCCTACGAGCAGTACTTC
len: 14; j_gene: TRBJ2-5; v_gene: TRBV5-6; d_gene: TRBD1; abundance: once; CDR3aa: CASSLVGGEETQYF; CDR3nt: TGTGCCAGCAGCTTGGTAGGGGGCGAGGAGACCCAGTACTTC
len: 13; j_gene: TRBJ1-1; v_gene: TRBV6-5; d_gene: TRBD1; abundance: .; CDR3aa: CASRYTGGTRAFF; CDR3nt: TGTGCCAGCAGGTACACAGGGGGCACGAGAGCTTTCTTT
len: 16; j_gene: TRBJ1-5; v_gene: TRBV6-1; d_gene: .; abundance: .; CDR3aa: CASSERGPGTNQPQHF; CDR3nt: TGTGCCAGCAGTGAACGGGGCCCGGGGACCAATCAGCCCCAGCATTTT
len: 10; j_gene: TRBJ2-1; v_gene: TRBV20-1; d_gene: .; abundance: .; CDR3aa: CSARSNEQFF; CDR3nt: TGCAGTGCTAGAAGCAATGAGCAGTTCTTC
len: 14; j_gene: TRBJ1-1; v_gene: TRBV7-2; d_gene: .; abundance: .; CDR3aa: CASSLGTANTEAFF; CDR3nt: TGTGCCAGCAGCTTAGGTACGGCGAACACTGAAGCTTTCTTT
len: 17; j_gene: TRBJ2-1; v_gene: TRBV6-2/TRBV6-3; d_gene: TRBD2; abundance: .; CDR3aa: CASSSEGLAGFINEQFF; CDR3nt: TGTGCCAGCAGTTCCGAGGGACTAGCGGGGTTCATCAATGAGCAGTTCTTC
len: 14; j_gene: TRBJ2-3; v_gene: TRBV5-5; d_gene: .; abundance: .; CDR3aa: CASSLGPFEDTQYF; CDR3nt: TGTGCCAGCAGCTTGGGACCCTTCGAAGATACGCAGTATTTT
len: 13; j_gene: TRBJ1-6; v_gene: TRBV27; d_gene: .; abundance: .; CDR3aa: CASSLSRNSPLHF; CDR3nt: TGTGCCAGCAGTTTAAGCCGAAATTCACCCCTCCACTTT
len: 13; j_gene: TRBJ2-2; v_gene: TRBV2; d_gene: TRBD1; abundance: .; CDR3aa: CAIDRANTGELFF; CDR3nt: TGTGCCATCGACAGGGCGAACACCGGGGAGCTGTTTTTT
len: 13; j_gene: TRBJ2-7; v_gene: TRBV18; d_gene: .; abundance: .; CDR3aa: CASSPRNSYEQYF; CDR3nt: TGTGCCAGCTCACCCAGAAACTCCTACGAGCAGTACTTC
len: 12; j_gene: TRBJ2-7; v_gene: TRBV2; d_gene: TRBD1; abundance: .; CDR3aa: CASKRQGYEQYF; CDR3nt: TGTGCCAGCAAACGACAGGGGTACGAGCAGTACTTC
len: 13; j_gene: TRBJ1-2; v_gene: TRBV6-4; d_gene: .; abundance: .; CDR3aa: CASSAGANYGYTF; CDR3nt: TGTGCCAGCAGTGCCGGAGCTAACTATGGCTACACCTTC
len: 19; j_gene: TRBJ1-1; v_gene: TRBV11-3; d_gene: .; abundance: .; CDR3aa: CASSLPDGVFGDSNTEAFF; CDR3nt: TGTGCCAGCAGCCTCCCGGACGGGGTATTTGGGGATTCGAACACTGAAGCTTTCTTT
len: 15; j_gene: TRBJ2-7; v_gene: TRBV4-3; d_gene: .; abundance: .; CDR3aa: CASSLHTLQGDEQYF; CDR3nt: TGCGCCAGCAGCCTACATACCTTACAGGGAGACGAGCAGTACTTC
len: 15; j_gene: TRBJ1-1; v_gene: TRBV9; d_gene: TRBD1; abundance: .; CDR3aa: CASSVTLGQYTEAFF; CDR3nt: TGTGCCAGCAGCGTGACCCTGGGACAGTACACTGAAGCTTTCTTT
len: 14; j_gene: TRBJ1-2; v_gene: TRBV4-3; d_gene: .; abundance: .; CDR3aa: CASSQEDVGTGYTF; CDR3nt: TGCGCCAGCAGCCAAGAGGATGTTGGGACGGGCTACACCTTC
len: 21; j_gene: TRBJ2-5; v_gene: TRBV10-3; d_gene: TRBD2; abundance: .; CDR3aa: CAISESGLAGGLVLFQETQYF; CDR3nt: TGTGCCATCAGTGAGTCGGGACTAGCGGGGGGTCTTGTTCTGTTTCAAGAGACCCAGTACTTC
len: 11; j_gene: TRBJ1-1; v_gene: TRBV5-8; d_gene: .; abundance: .; CDR3aa: CASSFKTEAFF; CDR3nt: TGTGCCAGCAGCTTTAAGACTGAAGCTTTCTTT
len: 16; j_gene: TRBJ1-1; v_gene: TRBV29-1; d_gene: TRBD1; abundance: .; CDR3aa: CSVGGPGQRLNTEAFF; CDR3nt: TGCAGCGTAGGGGGGCCGGGACAGCGCCTGAACACTGAAGCTTTCTTT
len: 15; j_gene: TRBJ2-7; v_gene: TRBV24-1; d_gene: TRBD1; abundance: few; CDR3aa: CATSDGGRGSYEQYF; CDR3nt: TGTGCCACCAGTGATGGGGGCAGGGGGTCCTACGAGCAGTACTTC